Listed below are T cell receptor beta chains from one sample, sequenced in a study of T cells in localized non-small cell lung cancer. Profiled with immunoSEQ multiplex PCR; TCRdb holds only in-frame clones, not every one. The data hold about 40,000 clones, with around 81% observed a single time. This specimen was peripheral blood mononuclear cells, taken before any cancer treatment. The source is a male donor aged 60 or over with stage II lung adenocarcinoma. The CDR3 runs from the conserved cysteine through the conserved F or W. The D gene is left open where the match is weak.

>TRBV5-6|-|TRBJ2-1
CASSRGRGRARNEQFF
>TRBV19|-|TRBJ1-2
CASANSGGNYGYTF
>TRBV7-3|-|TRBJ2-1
CASSPSGSFRRNEQFF
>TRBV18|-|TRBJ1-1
CASSVNTEAFF
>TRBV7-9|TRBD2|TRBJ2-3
CASRREGRDTQYF
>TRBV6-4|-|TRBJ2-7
CASRRPGNPGRYYEQYF
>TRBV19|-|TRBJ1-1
CASSLSGGEAFF
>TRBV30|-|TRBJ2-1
CAWGLGRVTNEQFF
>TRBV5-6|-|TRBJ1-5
CASSFGREQPQHF
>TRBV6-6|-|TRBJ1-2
CASSSPWSGVGYTF
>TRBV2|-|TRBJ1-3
CASFSGNSGNTIYF